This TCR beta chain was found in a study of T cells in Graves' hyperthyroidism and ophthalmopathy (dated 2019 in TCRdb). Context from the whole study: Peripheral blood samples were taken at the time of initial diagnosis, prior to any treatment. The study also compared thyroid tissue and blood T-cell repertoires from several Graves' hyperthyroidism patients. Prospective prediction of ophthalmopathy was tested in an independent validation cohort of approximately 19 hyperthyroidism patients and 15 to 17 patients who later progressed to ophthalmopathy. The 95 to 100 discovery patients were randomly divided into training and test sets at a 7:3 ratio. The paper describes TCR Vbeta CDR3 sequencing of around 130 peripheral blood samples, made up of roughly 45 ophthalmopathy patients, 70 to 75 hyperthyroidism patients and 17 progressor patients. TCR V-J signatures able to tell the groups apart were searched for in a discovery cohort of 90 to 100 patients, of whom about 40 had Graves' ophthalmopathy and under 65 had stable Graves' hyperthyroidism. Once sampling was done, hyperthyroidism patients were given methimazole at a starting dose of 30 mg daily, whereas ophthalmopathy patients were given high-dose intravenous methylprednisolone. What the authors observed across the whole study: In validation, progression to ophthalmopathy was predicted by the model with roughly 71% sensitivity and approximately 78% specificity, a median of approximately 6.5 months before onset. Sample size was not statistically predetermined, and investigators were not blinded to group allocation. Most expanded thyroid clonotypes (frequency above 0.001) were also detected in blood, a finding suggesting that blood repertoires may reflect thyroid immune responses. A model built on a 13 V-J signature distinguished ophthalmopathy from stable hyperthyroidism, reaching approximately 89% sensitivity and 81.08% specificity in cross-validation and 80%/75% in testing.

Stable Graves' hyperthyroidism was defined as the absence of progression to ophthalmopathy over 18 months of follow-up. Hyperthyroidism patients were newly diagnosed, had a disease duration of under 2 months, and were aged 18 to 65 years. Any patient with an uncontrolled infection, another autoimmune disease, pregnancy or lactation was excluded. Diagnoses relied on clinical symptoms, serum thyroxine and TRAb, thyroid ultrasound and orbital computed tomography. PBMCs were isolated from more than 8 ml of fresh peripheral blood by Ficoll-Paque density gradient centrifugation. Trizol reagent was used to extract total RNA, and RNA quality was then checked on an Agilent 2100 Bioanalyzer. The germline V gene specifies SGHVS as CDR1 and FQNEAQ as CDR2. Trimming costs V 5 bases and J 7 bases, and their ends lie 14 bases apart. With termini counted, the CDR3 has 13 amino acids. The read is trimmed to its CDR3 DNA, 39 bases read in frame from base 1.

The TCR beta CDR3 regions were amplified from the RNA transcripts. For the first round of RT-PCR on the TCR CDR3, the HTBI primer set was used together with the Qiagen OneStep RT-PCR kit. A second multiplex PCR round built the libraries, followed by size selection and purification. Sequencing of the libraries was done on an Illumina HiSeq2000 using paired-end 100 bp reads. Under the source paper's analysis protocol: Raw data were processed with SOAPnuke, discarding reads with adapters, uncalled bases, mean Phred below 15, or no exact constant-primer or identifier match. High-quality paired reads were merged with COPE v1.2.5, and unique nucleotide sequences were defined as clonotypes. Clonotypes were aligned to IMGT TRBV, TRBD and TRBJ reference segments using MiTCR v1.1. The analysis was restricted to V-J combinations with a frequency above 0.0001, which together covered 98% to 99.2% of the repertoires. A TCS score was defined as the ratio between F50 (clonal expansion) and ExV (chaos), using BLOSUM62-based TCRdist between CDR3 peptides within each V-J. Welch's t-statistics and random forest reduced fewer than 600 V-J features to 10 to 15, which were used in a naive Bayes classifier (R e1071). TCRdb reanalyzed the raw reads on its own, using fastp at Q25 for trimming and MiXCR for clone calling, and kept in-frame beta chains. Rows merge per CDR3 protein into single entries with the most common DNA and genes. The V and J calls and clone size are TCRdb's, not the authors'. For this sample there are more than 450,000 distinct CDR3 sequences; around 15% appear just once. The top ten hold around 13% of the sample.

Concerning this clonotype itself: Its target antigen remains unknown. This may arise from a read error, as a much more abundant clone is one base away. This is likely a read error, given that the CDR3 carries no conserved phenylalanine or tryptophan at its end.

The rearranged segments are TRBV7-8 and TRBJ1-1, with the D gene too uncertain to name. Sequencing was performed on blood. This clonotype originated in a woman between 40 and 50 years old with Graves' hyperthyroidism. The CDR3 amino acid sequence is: CASSRGPPSEAFL. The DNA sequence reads TGTGCCAGCAGCCGAGGACCCCCCAGTGAAGCTTTCCTT.